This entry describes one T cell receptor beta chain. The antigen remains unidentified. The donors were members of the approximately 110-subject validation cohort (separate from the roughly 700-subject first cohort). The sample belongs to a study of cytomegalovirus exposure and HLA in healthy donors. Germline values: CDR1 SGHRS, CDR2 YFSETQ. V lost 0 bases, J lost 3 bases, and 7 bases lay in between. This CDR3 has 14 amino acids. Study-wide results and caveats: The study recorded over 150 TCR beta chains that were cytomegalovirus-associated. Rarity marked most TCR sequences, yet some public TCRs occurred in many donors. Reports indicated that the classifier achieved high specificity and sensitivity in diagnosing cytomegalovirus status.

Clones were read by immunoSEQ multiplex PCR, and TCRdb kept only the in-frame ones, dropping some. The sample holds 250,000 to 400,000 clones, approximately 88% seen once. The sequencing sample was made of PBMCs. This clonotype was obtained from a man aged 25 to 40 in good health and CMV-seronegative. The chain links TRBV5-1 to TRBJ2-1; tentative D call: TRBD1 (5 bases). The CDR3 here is CASSLGQIYNEQFF. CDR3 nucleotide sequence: TGCGCCAGCAGCTTGGGACAGATCTACAATGAGCAGTTCTTC. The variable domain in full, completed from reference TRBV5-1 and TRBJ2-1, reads KAGVTQTPRYLIKTRGQQVTLSCSPISGHRSVSWYQQTPGQGLQFLFEYFSETQRNKGNFPGRFSGRQFSNSRSEMNVSTLELGDSALYLCASSLGQIYNEQFFGPGTRLTVL.